Presented here are 10 T cell receptor beta chains from one specimen sequenced in a study of cytomegalovirus exposure and HLA in healthy donors. In the PCR, 60 Vbeta and 13 Jbeta primers were used. Some clones are missing from TCRdb's copy, which holds only in-frame ones; the method was immunoSEQ multiplex PCR. The profile covers 150,000 to 200,000 clones, with around 82% appearing a single time and about 1.8% taken by the ten largest. The sequenced material came from PBMCs. These receptors originate from a man aged 18-30 years in good health and CMV-seronegative.

The chain uses TRBV7-2 and TRBJ2-1, with D possibly being TRBD2 (5 bases). The length of the CDR3 is 16 residues. Germline V gene sequence: CDR1 SGHTA, CDR2 FQGNSA. Trimming left V 5 bases short and J 3 bases short, with 17 bases between. CDR3 sequence (DNA): TGTGCCAGCAGCAAAAAGGTGTGGACTTACTACAATGAGCAGTTCTTC. Protein sequence: CASSKKVWTYYNEQFF.

CDR3 amino acids: CASSYTSGQGYEQFF. CDR3 bases: TGTGCCAGCAGTTACACTAGCGGGCAGGGGTACGAGCAGTTCTTC. V usage is TRBV6-6 and J usage is TRBJ2-1, with 9 bases lining up with TRBD2. The germline gives CDR1 MNHNY, CDR2 SVGAGI (reference sequence). The CDR3 covers 15 residues. V lost 2 bases to trimming and J lost 10 bases; unmatched junction nucleotides: 9.

This rearrangement joins TRBV28 to TRBJ2-2; D might be TRBD1 (6 bases). Germline CDR1 is MDHEN and CDR2 is SYDVKM. The CDR3 loop spans 18 amino acids. V was shortened by 2 bases and J by 4 bases, with 20 bases between the two germline ends. Here the CDR3 DNA reads TGTGCCAGCAGTTTAGTTTTCGTGGCAGGGGACATCACCGGGGAGCTGTTTTTT. This sequence encodes CASSLVFVAGDITGELFF.

This chain joins TRBV11-2 and TRBJ2-3; maybe TRBD1 (5 bases). The CDR3 covers 13 residues. Germline lookup yields CDR1 SGHAT and CDR2 FQNNGV. V was trimmed by 5 bases and J by 1 base, leaving 7 bases between them. CDR3 loop: CASSKQGTDTQYF. The CDR3, as DNA: TGTGCCAGCAGCAAACAGGGCACAGATACGCAGTATTTT.

About this clone: Other nucleotide sequences from this sample produce the same CDR3. The rearrangement links TRBV5-6 to TRBJ1-4; D unresolved. Deletions cut 4 bases from V and 3 bases from J, with 7 bases between. The CDR3 totals 13 residues. Germline V CDR1 and CDR2: SGHDT, YYEEEE. CDR3 in DNA: TGTGCCAGCAGCCTCGGGGCTAATGAAAAACTGTTTTTT. It codes for CASSLGANEKLFF.

The chain carries TRBV29-1 and TRBJ2-7; TRBD2 might be the D (7 bases). Between the trimmed V and J ends, which lost 7 bases and 0 bases, there was a span of 16 bases. CDR1 and CDR2 from the germline V gene are SQVTM and ANQGSEA. The CDR3 length is 14 residues. The CDR3 DNA follows: TGCAGCGGCGGGGGCTCGGACTCCTCCTACGAGCAGTACTTC. Its protein is CSGGGSDSSYEQYF.

J is TRBJ1-3 and V is TRBV4-2; the match to TRBD1 covers 8 bases. J lost 0 bases, V lost 3 bases, and 7 bases had no gene match. CDR1 LGHNA and CDR2 YNFKEQ come from the germline V gene. This CDR3 is built from 17 residues. The CDR3 region is CASSQGQDKFSGNTIYF. The CDR3, as DNA: TGTGCCAGCAGCCAGGGACAGGATAAGTTCTCTGGAAACACCATATATTTT.

CDR3 in DNA: TGTGCCACCAGCAGAGACCTTCGGACAGGGGGTGGCTACACCTTC. It is translated as CATSRDLRTGGGYTF. The chain carries TRBV15 and TRBJ1-2, with TRBD1 matching over 10 bases. J was trimmed by 7 bases and V by 0 bases; bases with no gene match: 5. Germline assignment: CDR1 LNHNV and CDR2 YYDKDF (reference sequence). The CDR3 has 15 residues.

The chain uses TRBV11-2 and TRBJ2-7, with D tentatively TRBD2 (5 bases). This CDR3 comprises 15 residues. The ends were cut back, 3 bases at V and 4 bases at J, with 16 bases in the middle. The V gene's germline CDR1 is SGHAT and CDR2 FQNNGV. The CDR3 DNA reads as TGTGCCAGCAGCTTCCCCGGGAACGCCAGGTACGAGCAGTACTTC. Its protein product is CASSFPGNARYEQYF.

The rearrangement joins TRBV6-6 to TRBJ2-7, with TRBD2 identical over 14 bases. Per the germline V gene, CDR1 is MNHNY and CDR2 is SVGAGI (reference sequence). CDR3 length equals 14 residues. After removal of 6 bases from V and 3 bases from J, the junction contained 1 base not matched to a gene. For the CDR3, the DNA is TGTGCCAGCAGAGGGACTAGCGGGAGCTACGAGCAGTACTTC. Protein product: CASRGTSGSYEQYF.